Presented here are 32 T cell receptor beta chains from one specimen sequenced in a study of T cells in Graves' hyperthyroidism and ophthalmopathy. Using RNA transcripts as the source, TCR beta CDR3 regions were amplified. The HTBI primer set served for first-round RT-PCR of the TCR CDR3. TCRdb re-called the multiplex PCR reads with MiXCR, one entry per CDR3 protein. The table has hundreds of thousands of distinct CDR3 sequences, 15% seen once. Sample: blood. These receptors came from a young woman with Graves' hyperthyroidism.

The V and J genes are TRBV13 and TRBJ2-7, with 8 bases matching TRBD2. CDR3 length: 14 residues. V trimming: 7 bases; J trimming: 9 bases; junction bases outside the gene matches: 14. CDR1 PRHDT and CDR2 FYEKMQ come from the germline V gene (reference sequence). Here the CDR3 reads CASNLTSDYLGQYF. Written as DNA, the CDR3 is TGTGCCAGCAACCTGACTAGCGACTATCTCGGGCAGTACTTC.

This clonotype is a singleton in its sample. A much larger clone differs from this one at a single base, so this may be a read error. The CDR3 sequence: CSASSRSRTDTQYF. The CDR3 nucleotides are TGCAGTGCGAGTAGCAGGAGTCGCACAGATACGCAGTATTTT. The rearrangement uses TRBV20-1 and TRBJ2-3; D is uncertain. Germline V gene lookup returns CDR1 DFQATT and CDR2 SNEGSKA (reference sequence). The CDR3 totals 14 residues. The V gene lost 6 bases and the J gene lost 1 base, with 14 bases spanning the gap.

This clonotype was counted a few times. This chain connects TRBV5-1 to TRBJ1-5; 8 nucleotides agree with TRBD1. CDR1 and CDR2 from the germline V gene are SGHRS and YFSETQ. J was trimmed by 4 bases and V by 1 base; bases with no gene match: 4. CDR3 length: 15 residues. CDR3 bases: TGCGCCAGCAGCTTGAATACAGGGGGTAATCAGCCCCAGCATTTT. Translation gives CASSLNTGGNQPQHF.

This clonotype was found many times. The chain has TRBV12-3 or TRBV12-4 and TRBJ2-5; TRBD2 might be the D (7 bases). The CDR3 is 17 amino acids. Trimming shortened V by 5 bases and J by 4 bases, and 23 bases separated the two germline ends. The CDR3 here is CASSPRMGPGEGETQYF. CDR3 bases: TGTGCCAGCAGTCCCCGGATGGGCCCAGGGGAGGGAGAGACCCAGTACTTC.

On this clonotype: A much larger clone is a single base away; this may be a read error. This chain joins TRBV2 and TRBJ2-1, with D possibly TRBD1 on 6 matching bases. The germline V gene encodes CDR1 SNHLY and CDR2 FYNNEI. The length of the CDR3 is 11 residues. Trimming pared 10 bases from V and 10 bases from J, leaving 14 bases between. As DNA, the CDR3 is TGTGCCACCGGACAGATCTACGAGCAGTTCTTC. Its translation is CATGQIYEQFF.

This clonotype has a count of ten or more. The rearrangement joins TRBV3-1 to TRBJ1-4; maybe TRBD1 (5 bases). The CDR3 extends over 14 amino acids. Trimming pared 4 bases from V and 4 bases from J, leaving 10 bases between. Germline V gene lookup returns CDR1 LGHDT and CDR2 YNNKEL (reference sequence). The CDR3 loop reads CASSRDSNNEKLFF. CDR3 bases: TGTGCCAGCAGCCGCGACAGTAATAATGAAAAACTGTTTTTT. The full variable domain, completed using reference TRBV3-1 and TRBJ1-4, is DTAVSQTPKYLVTQMGNDKSIKCEQNLGHDTMYWYKQDSKKFLKIMFSYNNKELIINETVPNRFSPKSPDKAHLNLHINSLELGDSAVYFCASSRDSNNEKLFFGSGTQLSVL.

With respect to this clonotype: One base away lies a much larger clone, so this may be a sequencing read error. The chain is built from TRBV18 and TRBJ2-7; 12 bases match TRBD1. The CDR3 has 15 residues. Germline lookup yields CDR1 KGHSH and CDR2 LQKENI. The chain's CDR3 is CAGSPGTGGSGEQYF. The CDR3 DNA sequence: TGTGCCGGCTCACCCGGGACAGGGGGCTCGGGCGAGCAGTACTTC.

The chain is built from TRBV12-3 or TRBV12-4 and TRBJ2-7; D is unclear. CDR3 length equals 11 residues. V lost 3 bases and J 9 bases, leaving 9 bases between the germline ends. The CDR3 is CASSFDPGQYF. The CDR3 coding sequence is TGTGCCAGCAGTTTCGACCCCGGGCAGTACTTC.

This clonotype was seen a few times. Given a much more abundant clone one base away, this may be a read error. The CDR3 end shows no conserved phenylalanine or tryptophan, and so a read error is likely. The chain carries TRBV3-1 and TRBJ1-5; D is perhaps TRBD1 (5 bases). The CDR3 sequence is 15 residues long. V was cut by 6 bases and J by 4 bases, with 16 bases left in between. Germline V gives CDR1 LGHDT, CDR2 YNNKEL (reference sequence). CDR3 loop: CASSLGVPVNQPQHS. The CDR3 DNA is TGTGCCAGCAGTCTGGGGGTGCCGGTGAATCAGCCCCAGCATTCT.

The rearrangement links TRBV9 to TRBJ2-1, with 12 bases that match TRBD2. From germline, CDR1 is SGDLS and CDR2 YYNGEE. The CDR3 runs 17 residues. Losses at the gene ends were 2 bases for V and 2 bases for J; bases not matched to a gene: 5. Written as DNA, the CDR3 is TGTGCCAGCAGCGTCCCCCTAGCGGGAGGGACCTACAATGAGCAGTTCTTC. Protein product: CASSVPLAGGTYNEQFF. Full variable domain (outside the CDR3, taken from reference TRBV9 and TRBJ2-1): DSGVTQTPKHLITATGQRVTLRCSPRSGDLSVYWYQQSLDQGLQFLIQYYNGEERAKGNILERFSAQQFPDLHSELNLSSLELGDSALYFCASSVPLAGGTYNEQFFGPGTRLTVL.

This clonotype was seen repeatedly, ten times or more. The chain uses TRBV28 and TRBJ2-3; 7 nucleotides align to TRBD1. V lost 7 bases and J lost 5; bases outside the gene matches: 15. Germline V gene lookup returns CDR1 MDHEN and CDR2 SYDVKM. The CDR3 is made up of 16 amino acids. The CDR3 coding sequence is TGTGCCAGCATCCCCGCCGGGACAGCCCTTGTAGATACGCAGTATTTT. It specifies CASIPAGTALVDTQYF.

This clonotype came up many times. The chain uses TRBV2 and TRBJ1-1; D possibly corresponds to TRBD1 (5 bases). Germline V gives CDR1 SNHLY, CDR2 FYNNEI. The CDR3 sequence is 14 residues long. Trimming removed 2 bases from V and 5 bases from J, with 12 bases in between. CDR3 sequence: CASSEPSGLTEAFF. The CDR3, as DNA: TGTGCCAGCAGTGAACCCTCAGGGCTTACTGAAGCTTTCTTT.

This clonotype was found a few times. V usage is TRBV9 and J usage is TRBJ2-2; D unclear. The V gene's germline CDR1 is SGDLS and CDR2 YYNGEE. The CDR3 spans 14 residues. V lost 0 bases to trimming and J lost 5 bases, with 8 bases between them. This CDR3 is CASSVGFETGELFF. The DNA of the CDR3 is TGTGCCAGCAGCGTAGGTTTCGAAACCGGGGAGCTGTTTTTT.

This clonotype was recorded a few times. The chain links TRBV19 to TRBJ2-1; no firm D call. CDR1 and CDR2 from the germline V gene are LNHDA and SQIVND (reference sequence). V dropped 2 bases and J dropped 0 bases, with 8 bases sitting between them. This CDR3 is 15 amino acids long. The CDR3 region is CASSISTASYNEQFF. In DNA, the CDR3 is TGTGCCAGTAGTATAAGCACGGCCTCCTACAATGAGCAGTTCTTC.

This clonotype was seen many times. Here the CDR3 DNA reads TGTGCCAGCAGCCGAAGTGGTCCTAATCAGCCCCAGCATTTT. It translates to CASSRSGPNQPQHF. The chain links TRBV7-2 to TRBJ1-5; D uncertain. Trimming removed 5 bases from V and 4 bases from J, with 12 bases in between. CDR1 SGHTA and CDR2 FQGNSA come from the germline V gene. The CDR3 spans 14 residues.

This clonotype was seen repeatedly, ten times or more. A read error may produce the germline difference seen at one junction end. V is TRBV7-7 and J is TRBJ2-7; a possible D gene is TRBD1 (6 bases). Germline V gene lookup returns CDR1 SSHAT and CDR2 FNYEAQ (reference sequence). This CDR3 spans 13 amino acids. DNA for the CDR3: TGTGCTAGCAGCTTAGGGGGTAGCGACGAGCAGTACTTC. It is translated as CASSLGGSDEQYF.

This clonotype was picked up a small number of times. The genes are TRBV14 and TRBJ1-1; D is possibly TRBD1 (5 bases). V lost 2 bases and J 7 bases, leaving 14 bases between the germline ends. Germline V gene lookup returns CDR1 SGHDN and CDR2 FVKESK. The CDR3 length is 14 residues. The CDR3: CASSQIQGFDEAFF. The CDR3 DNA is TGTGCCAGCAGCCAAATTCAGGGTTTCGATGAAGCTTTCTTT.

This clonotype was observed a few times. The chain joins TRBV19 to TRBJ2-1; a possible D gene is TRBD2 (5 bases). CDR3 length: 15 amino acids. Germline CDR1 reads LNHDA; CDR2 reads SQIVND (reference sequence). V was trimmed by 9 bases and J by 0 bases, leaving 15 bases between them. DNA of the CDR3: TGTGCCAGGACGCTAGGACTGGTCTCCTACAATGAGCAGTTCTTC. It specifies CARTLGLVSYNEQFF.

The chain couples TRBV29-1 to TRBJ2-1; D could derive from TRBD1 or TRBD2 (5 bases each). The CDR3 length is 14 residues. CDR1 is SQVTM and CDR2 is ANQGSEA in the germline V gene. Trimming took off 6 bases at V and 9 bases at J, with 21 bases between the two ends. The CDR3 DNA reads TGCAGCGTGGGACCGACATGGGGCCCAACTGAGCAGTTCTTC. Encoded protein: CSVGPTWGPTEQFF.

The CDR3 reads CASSFLASSYEQYF. For the CDR3, the DNA is TGTGCCAGCAGCTTCCTGGCCAGTTCCTACGAGCAGTACTTC. The chain links TRBV11-2 to TRBJ2-7; D uncertain. Germline V gene lookup returns CDR1 SGHAT and CDR2 FQNNGV. V lost 3 bases to trimming and J lost 1 base, with 10 bases between them. The CDR3 contains 14 residues.

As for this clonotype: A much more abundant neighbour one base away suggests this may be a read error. CDR3 DNA: TGCAGTGCTACACAGAGCGACACTGAAGCTTCCTTT. Translated: CSATQSDTEASF. The chain joins TRBV20-1 to TRBJ1-1, with no clear D. The germline CDR1 and CDR2 sequences are DFQATT and SNEGSKA (reference sequence). This CDR3 region has 12 residues.

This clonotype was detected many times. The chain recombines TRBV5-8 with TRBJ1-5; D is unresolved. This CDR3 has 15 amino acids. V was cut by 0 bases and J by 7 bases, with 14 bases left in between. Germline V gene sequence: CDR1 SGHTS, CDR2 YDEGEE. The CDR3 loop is CASSLAWGLGQPQHF. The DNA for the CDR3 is TGTGCCAGCAGCTTGGCCTGGGGTTTGGGGCAGCCCCAGCATTTT.

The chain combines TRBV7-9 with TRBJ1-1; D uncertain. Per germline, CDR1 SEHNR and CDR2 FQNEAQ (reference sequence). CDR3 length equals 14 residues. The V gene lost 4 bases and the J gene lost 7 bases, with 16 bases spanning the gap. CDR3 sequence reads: CASSYSSEGVEAFF. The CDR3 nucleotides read TGTGCCAGCAGCTACTCGTCAGAGGGCGTTGAAGCTTTCTTT. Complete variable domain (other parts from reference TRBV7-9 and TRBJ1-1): DTGVSQNPRHKITKRGQNVTFRCDPISEHNRLYWYRQTLGQGPEFLTYFQNEAQLEKSRLLSDRFSAERPKGSFSTLEIQRTEQGDSAMYLCASSYSSEGVEAFFGQGTRLTVV.

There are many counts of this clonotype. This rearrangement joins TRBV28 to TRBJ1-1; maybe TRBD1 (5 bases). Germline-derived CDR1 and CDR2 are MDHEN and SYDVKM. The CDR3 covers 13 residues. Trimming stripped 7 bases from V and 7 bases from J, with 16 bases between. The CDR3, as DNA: TGTGCCAGCACAGAAATTGGGGGACTTGAAGCTTTCTTT. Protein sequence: CASTEIGGLEAFF.

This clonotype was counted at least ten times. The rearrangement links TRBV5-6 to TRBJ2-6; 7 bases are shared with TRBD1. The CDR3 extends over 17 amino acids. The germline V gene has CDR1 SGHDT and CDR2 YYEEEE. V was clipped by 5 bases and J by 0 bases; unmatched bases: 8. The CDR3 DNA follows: TGTGCCAGCAGAGAGACAGGGAGACCCTCTGGGGCCAACGTCCTGACTTTC. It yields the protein CASRETGRPSGANVLTF.

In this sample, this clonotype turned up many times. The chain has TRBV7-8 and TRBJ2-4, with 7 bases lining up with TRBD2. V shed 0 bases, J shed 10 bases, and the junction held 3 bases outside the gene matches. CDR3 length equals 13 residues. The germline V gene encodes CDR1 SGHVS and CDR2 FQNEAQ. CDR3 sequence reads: CASSLAAGVIQYF. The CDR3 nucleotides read TGTGCCAGCAGCTTAGCGGCGGGGGTGATTCAGTACTTC.

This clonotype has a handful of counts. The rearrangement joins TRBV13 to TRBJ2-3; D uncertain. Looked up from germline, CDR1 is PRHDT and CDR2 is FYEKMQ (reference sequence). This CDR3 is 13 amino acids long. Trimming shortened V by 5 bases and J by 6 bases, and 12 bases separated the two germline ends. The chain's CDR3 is CASSHRTVDTQYF. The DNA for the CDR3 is TGTGCCAGCAGCCACCGCACAGTGGATACGCAGTATTTT.

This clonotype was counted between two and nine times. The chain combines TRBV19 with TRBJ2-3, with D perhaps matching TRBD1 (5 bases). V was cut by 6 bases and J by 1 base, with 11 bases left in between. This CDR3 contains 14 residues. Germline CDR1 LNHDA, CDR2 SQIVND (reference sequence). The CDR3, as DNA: TGTGCCAGTAGAGTCGACAGAGGCACAGATACGCAGTATTTT. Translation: CASRVDRGTDTQYF.

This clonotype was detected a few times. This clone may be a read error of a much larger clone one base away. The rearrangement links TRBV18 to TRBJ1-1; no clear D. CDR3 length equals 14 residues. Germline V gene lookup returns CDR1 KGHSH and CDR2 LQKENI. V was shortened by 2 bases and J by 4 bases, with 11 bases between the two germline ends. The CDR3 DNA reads TGTGCCAGCTCACCATTAACGGACCCCACTGAAGCTTTCTTT. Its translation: CASSPLTDPTEAFF.

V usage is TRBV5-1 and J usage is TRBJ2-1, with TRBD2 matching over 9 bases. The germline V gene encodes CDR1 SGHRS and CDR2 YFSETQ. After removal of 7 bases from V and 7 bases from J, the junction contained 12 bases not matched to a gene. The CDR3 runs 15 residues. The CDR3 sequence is CASEAGTSPINEQFF. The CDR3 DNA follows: TGCGCCAGCGAGGCCGGGACTAGCCCCATTAATGAGCAGTTCTTC. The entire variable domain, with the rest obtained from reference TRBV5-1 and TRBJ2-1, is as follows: KAGVTQTPRYLIKTRGQQVTLSCSPISGHRSVSWYQQTPGQGLQFLFEYFSETQRNKGNFPGRFSGRQFSNSRSEMNVSTLELGDSALYLCASEAGTSPINEQFFGPGTRLTVL.

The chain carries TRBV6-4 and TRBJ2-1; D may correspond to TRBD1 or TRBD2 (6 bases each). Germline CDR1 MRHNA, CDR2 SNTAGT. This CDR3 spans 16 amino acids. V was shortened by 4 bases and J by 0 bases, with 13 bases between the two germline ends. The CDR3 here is CASSAEGGGSYNEQFF. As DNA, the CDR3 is TGTGCCAGCAGTGCAGAGGGGGGCGGCTCCTACAATGAGCAGTTCTTC.

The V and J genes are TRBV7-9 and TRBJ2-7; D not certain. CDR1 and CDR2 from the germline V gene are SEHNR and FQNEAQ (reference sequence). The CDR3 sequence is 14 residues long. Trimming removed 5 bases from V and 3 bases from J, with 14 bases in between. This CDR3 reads CASSPEVRFYEQYF. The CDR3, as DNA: TGTGCCAGCAGCCCCGAGGTGCGGTTCTACGAGCAGTACTTC.